This TCR beta chain originates from a study of radiotherapy plus CTLA-4 blockade in lung cancer. Whole-study context: Of all patients, 15% to 20% responded objectively and approximately 31% showed disease control.

General study results and limits: Some TCR clones had been derived from tumors. These clones expanded in peripheral blood after radiotherapy plus ipilimumab.

Assay used: immunoSEQ multiplex PCR; TCRdb lists only in-frame clones, some missing. The profile shows tens of thousands of clones, 77% of them singletons. This clone was observed a few times. The antigen remains undetermined. Germline V CDR1 and CDR2: SQVTM, ANQGSEA. This CDR3 contains 15 residues. Unmatched junction bases numbered 7, after V lost 4 bases and J lost 1 base. Focal radiation was given together with CTLA-4 blockade (ipilimumab) to patients with chemo-refractory metastatic non-small-cell lung cancer. The sample in question was peripheral blood, obtained from a patient treated with radiotherapy plus ipilimumab. The chain recombines TRBV29-1 with TRBJ2-7; 10 nucleotides align to TRBD1. This clonotype was obtained from a human donor with non-small cell lung cancer who had a partial response to radiotherapy plus ipilimumab. CDR3 loop: CSVGGQGVTSYEQYF. In DNA, the CDR3 is TGCAGCGTTGGTGGACAGGGGGTGACATCCTACGAGCAGTACTTC.